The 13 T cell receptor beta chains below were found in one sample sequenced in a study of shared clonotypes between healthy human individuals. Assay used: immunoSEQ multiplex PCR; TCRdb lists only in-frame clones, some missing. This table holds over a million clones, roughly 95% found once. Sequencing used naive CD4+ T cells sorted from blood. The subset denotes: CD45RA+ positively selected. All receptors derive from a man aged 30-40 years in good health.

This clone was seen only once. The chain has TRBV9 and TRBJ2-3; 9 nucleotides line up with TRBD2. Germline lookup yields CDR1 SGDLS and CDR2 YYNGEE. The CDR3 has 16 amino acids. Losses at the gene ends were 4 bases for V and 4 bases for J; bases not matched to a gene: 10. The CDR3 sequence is CASSTRLADGADTQYF. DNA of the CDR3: TGTGCCAGCAGCACTCGACTAGCGGATGGGGCAGATACGCAGTATTTT.

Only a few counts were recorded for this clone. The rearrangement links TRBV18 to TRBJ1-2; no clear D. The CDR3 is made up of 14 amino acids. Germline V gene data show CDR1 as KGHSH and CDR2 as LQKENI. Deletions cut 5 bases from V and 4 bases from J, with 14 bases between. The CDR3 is CASSSRETRYGYTF. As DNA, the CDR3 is TGTGCCAGCTCATCAAGGGAAACGCGCTATGGCTACACCTTC. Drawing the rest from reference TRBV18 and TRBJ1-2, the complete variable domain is NAGVMQNPRHLVRRRGQEARLRCSPMKGHSHVYWYRQLPEEGLKFMVYLQKENIIDESGMPKERFSAEFPKEGPSILRIQQVVRGDSAAYFCASSSRETRYGYTFGSGTRLTVV.

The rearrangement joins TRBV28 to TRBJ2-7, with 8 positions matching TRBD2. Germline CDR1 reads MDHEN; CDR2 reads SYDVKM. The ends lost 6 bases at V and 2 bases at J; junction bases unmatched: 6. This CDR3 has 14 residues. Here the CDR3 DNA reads TGTGCCAGCAGCCTCCTCGGGGGGGCCTACGAGCAGTACTTC. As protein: CASSLLGGAYEQYF. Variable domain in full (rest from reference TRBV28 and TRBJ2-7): DVKVTQSSRYLVKRTGEKVFLECVQDMDHENMFWYRQDPGLGLRLIYFSYDVKMKEKGDIPEGYSVSREKKERFSLILESASTNQTSMYLCASSLLGGAYEQYFGPGTRLTVT.

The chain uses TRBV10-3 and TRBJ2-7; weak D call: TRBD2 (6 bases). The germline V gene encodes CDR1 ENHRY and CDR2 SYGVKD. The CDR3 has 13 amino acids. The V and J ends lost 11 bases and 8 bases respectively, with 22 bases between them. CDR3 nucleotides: TGTGCCCAGAGGGACTCGGGTAGGGATAAGCAGTACTTC. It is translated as CAQRDSGRDKQYF.

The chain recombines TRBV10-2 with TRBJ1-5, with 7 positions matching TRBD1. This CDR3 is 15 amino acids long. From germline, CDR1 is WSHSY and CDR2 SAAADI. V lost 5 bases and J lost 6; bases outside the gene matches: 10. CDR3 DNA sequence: TGCGCCAGCAGTATAGGAGGGGGCAGGGGTCAGCCCCAGCATTTT. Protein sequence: CASSIGGGRGQPQHF.

Here the CDR3 reads CASSLRQGERRNEKLFF. The CDR3 DNA reads as TGTGCCAGCAGCTTGCGGCAAGGGGAAAGGAGAAATGAAAAACTGTTTTTT. The rearrangement uses TRBV5-6 and TRBJ1-4, with D perhaps TRBD1 (5 bases). Trimming pared 1 base from V and 5 bases from J, leaving 18 bases between. This CDR3 has 17 residues. The germline V gene encodes CDR1 SGHDT and CDR2 YYEEEE.

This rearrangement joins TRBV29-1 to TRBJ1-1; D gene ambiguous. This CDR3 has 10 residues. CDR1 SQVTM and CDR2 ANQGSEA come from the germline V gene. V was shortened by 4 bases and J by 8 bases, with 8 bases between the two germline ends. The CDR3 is CSVGGVEAFF. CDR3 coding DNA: TGCAGCGTTGGGGGTGTAGAAGCTTTCTTT.

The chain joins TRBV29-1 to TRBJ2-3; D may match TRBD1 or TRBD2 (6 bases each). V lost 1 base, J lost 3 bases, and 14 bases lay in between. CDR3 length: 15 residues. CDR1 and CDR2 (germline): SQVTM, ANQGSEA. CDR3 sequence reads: CSVEGWQGTTDTQYF. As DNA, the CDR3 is TGCAGCGTTGAAGGGTGGCAGGGGACTACAGATACGCAGTATTTT.

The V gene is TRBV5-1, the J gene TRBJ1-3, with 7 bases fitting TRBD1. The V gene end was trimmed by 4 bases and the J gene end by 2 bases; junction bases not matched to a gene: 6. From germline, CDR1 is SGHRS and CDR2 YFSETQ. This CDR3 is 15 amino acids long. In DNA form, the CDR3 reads TGCGCCAGCAGCCGAGACAGGGCAACTGGAAACACCATATATTTT. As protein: CASSRDRATGNTIYF. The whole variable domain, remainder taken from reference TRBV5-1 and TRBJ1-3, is KAGVTQTPRYLIKTRGQQVTLSCSPISGHRSVSWYQQTPGQGLQFLFEYFSETQRNKGNFPGRFSGRQFSNSRSEMNVSTLELGDSALYLCASSRDRATGNTIYFGEGSWLTVV.

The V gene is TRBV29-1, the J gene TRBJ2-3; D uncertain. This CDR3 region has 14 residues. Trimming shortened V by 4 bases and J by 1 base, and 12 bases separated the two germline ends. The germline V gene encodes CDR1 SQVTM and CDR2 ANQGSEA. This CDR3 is CSVVLDGRTDTQYF. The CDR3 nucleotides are TGCAGCGTTGTTCTAGATGGTCGCACAGATACGCAGTATTTT.

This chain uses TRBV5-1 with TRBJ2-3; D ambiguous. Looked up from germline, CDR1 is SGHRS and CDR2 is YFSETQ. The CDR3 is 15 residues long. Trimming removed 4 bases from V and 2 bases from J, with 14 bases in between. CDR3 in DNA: TGCGCCAGCAGCCCCACCCCAGTATCCACAGATACGCAGTATTTT. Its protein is CASSPTPVSTDTQYF.

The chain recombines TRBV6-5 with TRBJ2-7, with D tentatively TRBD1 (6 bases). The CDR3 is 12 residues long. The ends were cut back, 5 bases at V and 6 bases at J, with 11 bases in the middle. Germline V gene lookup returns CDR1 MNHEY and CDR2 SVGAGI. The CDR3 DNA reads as TGTGCCAGCAGTACAAACAGGGTCGAGCAGTACTTC. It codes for CASSTNRVEQYF.

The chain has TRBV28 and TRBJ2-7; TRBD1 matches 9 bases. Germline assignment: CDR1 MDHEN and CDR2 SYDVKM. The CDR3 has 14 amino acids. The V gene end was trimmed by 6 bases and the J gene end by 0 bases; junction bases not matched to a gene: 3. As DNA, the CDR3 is TGTGCCAGCAGGTGGGACAGGGCCTCCTACGAGCAGTACTTC. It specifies CASRWDRASYEQYF.